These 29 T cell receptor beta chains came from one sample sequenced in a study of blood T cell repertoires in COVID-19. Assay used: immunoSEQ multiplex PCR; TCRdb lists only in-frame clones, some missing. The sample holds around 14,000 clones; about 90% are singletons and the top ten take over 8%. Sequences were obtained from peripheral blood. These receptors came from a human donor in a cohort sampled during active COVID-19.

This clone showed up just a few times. For the CDR3, the DNA is TGTGCCAGCAGCCCACGGACTAGCGGGGGCAATGAGCAGTTCTTC. Translated, it gives CASSPRTSGGNEQFF. The chain carries TRBV28 and TRBJ2-1; TRBD2 agrees at 13 bases. Germline trimming cut 6 bases from V and 6 bases from J; bases unmatched to any gene: 5. The CDR3 consists of 15 residues. Germline values: CDR1 MDHEN, CDR2 SYDVKM.

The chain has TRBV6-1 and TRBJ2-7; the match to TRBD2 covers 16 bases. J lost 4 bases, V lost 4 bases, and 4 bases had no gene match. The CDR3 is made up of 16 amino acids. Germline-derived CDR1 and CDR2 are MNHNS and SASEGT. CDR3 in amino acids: CASSAGTSGGAYEQYF. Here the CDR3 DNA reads TGTGCCAGCAGTGCCGGGACTAGCGGGGGGGCTTACGAGCAGTACTTC.

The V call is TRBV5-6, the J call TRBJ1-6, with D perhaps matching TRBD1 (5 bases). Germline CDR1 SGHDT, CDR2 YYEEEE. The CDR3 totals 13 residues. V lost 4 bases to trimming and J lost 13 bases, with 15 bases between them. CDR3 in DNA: TGTGCCAGCAGCGACTTTGGGGGGTTTCCCCTCCACTTT. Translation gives CASSDFGGFPLHF.

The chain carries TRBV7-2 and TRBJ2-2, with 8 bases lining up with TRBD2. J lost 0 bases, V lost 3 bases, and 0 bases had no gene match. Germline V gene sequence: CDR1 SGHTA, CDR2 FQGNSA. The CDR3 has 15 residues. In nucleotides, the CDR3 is TGTGCCAGCAGCTTTAGCGGGACGAACACCGGGGAGCTGTTTTTT. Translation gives CASSFSGTNTGELFF.

The CDR3 nucleotides are TGTGCCAGCAGTCTACAGGGGTGGAGGGAGCAGTTCTTC. Translating gives CASSLQGWREQFF. The chain links TRBV2 to TRBJ2-1, with 7 bases aligning to TRBD1. V trimming: 5 bases; J trimming: 10 bases; junction bases outside the gene matches: 8. There are 13 residues in the CDR3. Per germline, CDR1 SNHLY and CDR2 FYNNEI.

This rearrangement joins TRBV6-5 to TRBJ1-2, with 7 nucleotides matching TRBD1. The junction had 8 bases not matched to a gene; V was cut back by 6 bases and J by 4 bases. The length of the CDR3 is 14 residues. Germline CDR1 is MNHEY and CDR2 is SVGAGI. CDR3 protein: CASRRQGSSYGYTF. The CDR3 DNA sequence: TGTGCCAGCAGAAGACAGGGAAGTTCCTATGGCTACACCTTC.

Written as DNA, the CDR3 is TGTGCCTGGATGAGAATAGCGGGGGGGCCAGCAGATACGCAGTATTTT. This translates into CAWMRIAGGPADTQYF. The genes are TRBV30 and TRBJ2-3, with 11 bases matching TRBD2. Trimming removed 4 bases from V and 4 bases from J; junction bases left unmatched: 10. CDR1 is GTSNPN, CDR2 SVGIG, per germline (reference sequence). There are 16 residues in the CDR3.

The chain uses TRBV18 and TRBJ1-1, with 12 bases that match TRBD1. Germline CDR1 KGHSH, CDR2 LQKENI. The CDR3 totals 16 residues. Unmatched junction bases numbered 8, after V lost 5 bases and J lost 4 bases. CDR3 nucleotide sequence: TGTGCCAGCTCAGACCGGGACAGGGGGCTTGGCACTGAAGCTTTCTTT. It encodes CASSDRDRGLGTEAFF.

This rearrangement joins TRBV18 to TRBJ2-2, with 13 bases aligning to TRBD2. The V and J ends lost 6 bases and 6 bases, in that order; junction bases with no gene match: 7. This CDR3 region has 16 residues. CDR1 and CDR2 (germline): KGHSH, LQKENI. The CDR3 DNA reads TGTGCCAGCTCGCCCGGACTAGCGGGAGTTTCCGGGGAGCTGTTTTTT. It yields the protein CASSPGLAGVSGELFF.

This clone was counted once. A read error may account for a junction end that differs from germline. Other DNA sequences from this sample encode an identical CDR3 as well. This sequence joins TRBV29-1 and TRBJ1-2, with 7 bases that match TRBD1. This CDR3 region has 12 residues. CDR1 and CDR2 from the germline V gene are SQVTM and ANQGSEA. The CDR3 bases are TGCAGCGTTGGACAGGGTCACTACGGCTACACCTTC. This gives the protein CSVGQGHYGYTF.

For the CDR3, the DNA is TGTGCCAGCAGCAGTGGGGCCGCGGTCAGTTATGAGCAGTTCTTC. This sequence encodes CASSSGAAVSYEQFF. V is TRBV11-2 and J is TRBJ2-1, with a weak D call TRBD1 (5 bases). This CDR3 comprises 15 residues. Per germline, CDR1 SGHAT and CDR2 FQNNGV. The ends were cut back, 5 bases at V and 8 bases at J, with 19 bases in the middle. The full variable domain, with the rest looked up from reference TRBV11-2 and TRBJ2-1, is EAGVAQSPRYKIIEKRQSVAFWCNPISGHATLYWYQQILGQGPKLLIQFQNNGVVDDSQLPKDRFSAERLKGVDSTLKIQPAKLEDSAVYLCASSSGAAVSYEQFFGPGTRLTVL.

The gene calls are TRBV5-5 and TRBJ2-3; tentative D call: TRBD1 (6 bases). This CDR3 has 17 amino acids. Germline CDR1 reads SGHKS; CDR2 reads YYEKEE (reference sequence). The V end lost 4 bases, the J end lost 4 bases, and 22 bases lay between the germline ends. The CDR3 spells CASSEGHNREAADTQYF. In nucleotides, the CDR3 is TGTGCCAGCAGCGAGGGACACAACCGAGAGGCAGCAGATACGCAGTATTTT.

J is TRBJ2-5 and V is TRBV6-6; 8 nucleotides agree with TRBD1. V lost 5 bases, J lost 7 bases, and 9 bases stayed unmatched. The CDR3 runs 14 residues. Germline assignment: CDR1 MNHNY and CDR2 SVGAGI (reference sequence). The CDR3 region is CASSPEEDRGTQYF. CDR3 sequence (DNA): TGTGCCAGCAGTCCAGAAGAAGACAGGGGGACCCAGTACTTC.

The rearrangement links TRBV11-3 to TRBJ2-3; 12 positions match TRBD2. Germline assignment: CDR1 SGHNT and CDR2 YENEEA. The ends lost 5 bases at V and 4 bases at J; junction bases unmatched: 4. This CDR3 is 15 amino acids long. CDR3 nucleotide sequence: TGTGCCAGCAGCCTCGGACTAGCGGGATCAGATACGCAGTATTTT. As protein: CASSLGLAGSDTQYF.

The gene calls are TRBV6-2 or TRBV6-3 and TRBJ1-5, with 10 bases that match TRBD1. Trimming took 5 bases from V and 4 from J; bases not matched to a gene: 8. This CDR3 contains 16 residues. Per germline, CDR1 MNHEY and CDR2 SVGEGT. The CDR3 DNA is TGTGCCAGCAGTCTACCGGGACAGGGGTCTAATCAGCCCCAGCATTTT. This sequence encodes CASSLPGQGSNQPQHF.

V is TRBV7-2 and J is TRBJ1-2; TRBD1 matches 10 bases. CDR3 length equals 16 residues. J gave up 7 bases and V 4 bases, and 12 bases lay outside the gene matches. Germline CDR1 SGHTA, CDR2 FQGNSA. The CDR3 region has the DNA TGTGCCAGCAGCTCAGCCGACAGGGGGCGATATGGTGGCTACACCTTC. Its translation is CASSSADRGRYGGYTF.

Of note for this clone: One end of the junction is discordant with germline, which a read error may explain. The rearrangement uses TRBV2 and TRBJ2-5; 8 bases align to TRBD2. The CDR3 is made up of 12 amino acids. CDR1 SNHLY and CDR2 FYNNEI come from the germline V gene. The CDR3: CATGQRGTSPNF. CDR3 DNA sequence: TGTGCCACGGGGCAGCGGGGGACCTCCCCAAACTTC.

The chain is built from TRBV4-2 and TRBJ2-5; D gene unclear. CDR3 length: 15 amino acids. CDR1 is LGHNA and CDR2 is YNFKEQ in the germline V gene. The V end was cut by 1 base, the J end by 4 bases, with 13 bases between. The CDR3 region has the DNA TGTGCCAGCAGCCAAGTTCAGGCTCCGGCAGAGACCCAGTACTTC. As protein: CASSQVQAPAETQYF.

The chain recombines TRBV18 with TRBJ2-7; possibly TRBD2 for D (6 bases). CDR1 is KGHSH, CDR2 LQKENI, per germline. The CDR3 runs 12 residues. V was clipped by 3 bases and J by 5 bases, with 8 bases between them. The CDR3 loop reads CASSPGRNEQYF. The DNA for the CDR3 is TGTGCCAGCTCACCCGGGAGAAACGAGCAGTACTTC.

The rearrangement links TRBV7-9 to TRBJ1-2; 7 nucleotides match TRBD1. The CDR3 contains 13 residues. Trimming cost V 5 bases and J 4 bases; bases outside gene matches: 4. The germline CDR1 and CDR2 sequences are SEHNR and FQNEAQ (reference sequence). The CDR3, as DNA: TGTGCCAGCAGCCCCGCAGGGGGCTATGGCTACACCTTC. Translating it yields CASSPAGGYGYTF. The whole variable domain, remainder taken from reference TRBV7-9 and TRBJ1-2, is DTGVSQNPRHKITKRGQNVTFRCDPISEHNRLYWYRQTLGQGPEFLTYFQNEAQLEKSRLLSDRFSAERPKGSFSTLEIQRTEQGDSAMYLCASSPAGGYGYTFGSGTRLTVV.

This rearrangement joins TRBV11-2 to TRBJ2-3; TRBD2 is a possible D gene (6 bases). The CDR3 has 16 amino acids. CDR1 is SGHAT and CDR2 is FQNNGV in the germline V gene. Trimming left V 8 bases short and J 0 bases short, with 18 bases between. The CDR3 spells CASLRGTLSSTDTQYF. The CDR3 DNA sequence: TGTGCCAGCCTCCGGGGGACTCTTTCTAGCACAGATACGCAGTATTTT.

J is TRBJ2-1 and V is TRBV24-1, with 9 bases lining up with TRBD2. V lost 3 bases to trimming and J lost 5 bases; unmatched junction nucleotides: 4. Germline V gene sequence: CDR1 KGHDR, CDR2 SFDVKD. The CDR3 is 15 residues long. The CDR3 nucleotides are TGTGCCACCAGTGATCCGAGCGGGAGGCACAATGAGCAGTTCTTC. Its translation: CATSDPSGRHNEQFF.

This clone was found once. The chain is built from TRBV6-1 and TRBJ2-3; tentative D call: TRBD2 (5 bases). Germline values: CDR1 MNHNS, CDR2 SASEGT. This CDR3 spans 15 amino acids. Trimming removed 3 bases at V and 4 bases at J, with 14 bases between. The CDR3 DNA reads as TGTGCCAGCAGTGAGTCGGCTAGCTTCCCAGATACGCAGTATTTT. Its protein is CASSESASFPDTQYF.

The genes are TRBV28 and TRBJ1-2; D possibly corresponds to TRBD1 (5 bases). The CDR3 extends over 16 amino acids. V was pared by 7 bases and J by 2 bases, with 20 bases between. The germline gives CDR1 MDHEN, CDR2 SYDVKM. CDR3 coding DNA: TGTGCCAGCAACTCCCTTTACAAGGAGGGGAACTATGGCTACACCTTC. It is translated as CASNSLYKEGNYGYTF.

The CDR3, as DNA: TGTGCCAGTAGTATTGGGGACAGCAATGGCTACACCTTC. Its translation is CASSIGDSNGYTF. The rearrangement links TRBV19 to TRBJ1-2; 7 bases fit TRBD1. Trimming cost V 3 bases and J 6 bases; bases outside gene matches: 4. This CDR3 contains 13 residues. Germline V gene lookup returns CDR1 LNHDA and CDR2 SQIVND (reference sequence).

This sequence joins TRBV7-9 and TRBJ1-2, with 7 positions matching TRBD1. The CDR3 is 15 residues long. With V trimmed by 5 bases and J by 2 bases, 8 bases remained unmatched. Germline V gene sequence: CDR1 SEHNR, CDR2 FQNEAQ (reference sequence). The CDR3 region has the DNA TGTGCCAGCAGCCTCAGACAGGGAAGGAACTATGGCTACACCTTC. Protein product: CASSLRQGRNYGYTF.

CDR3 nucleotides: TGTGCCACCAGTGACCCCAGACAGCTATTCACCGGGGAGCTGTTTTTT. Encoded protein: CATSDPRQLFTGELFF. The V and J genes are TRBV24-1 and TRBJ2-2; perhaps TRBD1 as D (5 bases). CDR1 is KGHDR, CDR2 SFDVKD, per germline. V was cut by 4 bases and J by 4 bases, with 15 bases left in between. This CDR3 has 16 residues.

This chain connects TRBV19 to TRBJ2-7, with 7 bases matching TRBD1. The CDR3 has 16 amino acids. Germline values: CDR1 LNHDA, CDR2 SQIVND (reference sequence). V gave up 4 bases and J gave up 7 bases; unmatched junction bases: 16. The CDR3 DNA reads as TGTGCCAGTAGTACGGGGACCGGGACAGCTACCGGGGAGCAGTACTTC. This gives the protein CASSTGTGTATGEQYF.

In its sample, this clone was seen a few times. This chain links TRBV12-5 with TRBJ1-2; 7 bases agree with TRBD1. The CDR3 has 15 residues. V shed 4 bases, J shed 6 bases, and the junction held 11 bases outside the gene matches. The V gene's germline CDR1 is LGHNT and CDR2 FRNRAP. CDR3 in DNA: TGTGCTAGTGGTTCCACCCCGGGACAGCTCCATGGCTACACCTTC. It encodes CASGSTPGQLHGYTF. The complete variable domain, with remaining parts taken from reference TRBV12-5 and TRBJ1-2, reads DARVTQTPRHKVTEMGQEVTMRCQPILGHNTVFWYRQTMMQGLELLAYFRNRAPLDDSGMPKDRFSAEMPDATLATLKIQPSEPRDSAVYFCASGSTPGQLHGYTFGSGTRLTVV.